This record covers a single T cell receptor (beta chain). The antigen is not known. These data are taken from a study of beta chain features in type 1 diabetes. Study-wide results and limits: Compared to healthy donors, patients appeared to have naive, central memory and Treg TCRB repertoires that were more alike. PCR, the amplification step, might favor shorter templates, equally in patients and controls. Insertions at VDJ junctions were less frequent in type 1 diabetes patients. These patients also deleted more nucleotides at the same junctions. Moderate yet significant TCRB CDR3 shortening was seen in Type 1 diabetes patients in all four CD4+ subsets.

The CDR3 consists of 14 residues. The ends were cut back, 2 bases at V and 3 bases at J, with 10 bases in the middle. Germline loops: CDR1 LNHNV, CDR2 YYDKDF (reference sequence). cDNA synthesis used the whole RNA isolate, giving expressed TCRB sequences. This table comes from immunoSEQ multiplex PCR, and its TCRdb copy is limited to in-frame clones, with some not included. Of about 99,000 clones detected, 25% to 35% appear once; the ten largest clones hold 0.5% to 0.6%. Per donor, one heparinised blood draw averaged roughly 110 mL. The sequenced material came from central memory CD4+ T cells from blood. This chain connects TRBV15 to TRBJ1-1, with D unresolved. The TCR was taken from a young woman with type 1 diabetes. The CDR3 spells CATSRYGQDTEAFF. CDR3 bases: TGTGCCACCAGCAGATATGGTCAGGACACTGAAGCTTTCTTT.